The 31 T cell receptor beta chains given below trace back to one sample, sequenced in a study of shared clonotypes between healthy human individuals. Positive CCR7 selection of CD45RO-negative cells yielded the naive CD8 cells, and terminally differentiated effector memory CD45RA+ cells were excluded. Clones were sequenced by immunoSEQ multiplex PCR, and TCRdb holds only the in-frame ones, with some missing. The profile shows under 2,000,000 clones, about 95% of them singletons. Specimen: naive CD8+ T cells sorted from blood. The receptors come from a man younger than 30 in good health.

V gene TRBV10-1 combines with J gene TRBJ2-1; D perhaps matches TRBD2 (7 bases). The CDR3 loop spans 16 amino acids. V was clipped by 2 bases and J by 2 bases, with 13 bases between them. Germline V gene lookup returns CDR1 WNHNN and CDR2 SYGVQD (reference sequence). CDR3 region: CASSEIRGAAYNEQFF. The CDR3 DNA reads as TGCGCCAGCAGTGAGATCCGGGGGGCAGCCTACAATGAGCAGTTCTTC.

This chain uses TRBV4-3 with TRBJ2-1; the D gene could be TRBD1 or TRBD2 (5 bases each). Trimming removed 0 bases from V and 4 bases from J, with 16 bases in between. The CDR3 covers 17 residues. Germline assignment: CDR1 LGHNA and CDR2 YSLEER. CDR3 in amino acids: CASSQDSGTRPYNEQFF. The DNA for the CDR3 is TGCGCCAGCAGCCAAGATTCCGGGACGCGACCTTACAATGAGCAGTTCTTC.

The sample holds one count of this clone. The rearrangement links TRBV6-7 to TRBJ2-3; 13 nucleotides align to TRBD2. TRBV6-7 is recorded as an ORF, its role being uncertain. Trimming cost V 7 bases and J 4 bases; bases outside gene matches: 17. CDR3 length equals 19 residues. The chain's CDR3 is CASTTRTSGSPRGADTQYF. The DNA of the CDR3 is TGTGCCAGCACCACGAGGACTAGCGGGAGCCCTCGGGGAGCAGATACGCAGTATTTT.

This clone appeared once. The chain recombines TRBV4-1 with TRBJ1-1; 9 bases are shared with TRBD1. Unmatched junction bases numbered 4, after V lost 4 bases and J lost 1 base. CDR1 is MGHRA, CDR2 YSYEKL, per germline. This CDR3 region has 15 residues. The CDR3 spells CASSPPGQGNTEAFF. The CDR3 DNA reads as TGCGCCAGCAGCCCTCCGGGACAGGGGAACACTGAAGCTTTCTTT.

This clone has only one observation. J is TRBJ2-5 and V is TRBV13; 7 nucleotides line up with TRBD2. The CDR3 covers 14 residues. J was trimmed by 5 bases and V by 3 bases; bases with no gene match: 6. In germline, CDR1 is PRHDT, CDR2 FYEKMQ (reference sequence). The CDR3 loop reads CASSFSGLGETQYF. In nucleotides, the CDR3 is TGTGCCAGCAGCTTTAGCGGGTTGGGGGAGACCCAGTACTTC.

The chain is built from TRBV28 and TRBJ1-2, with D uncertain. This CDR3 comprises 16 residues. From germline, CDR1 is MDHEN and CDR2 SYDVKM. The V gene lost 3 bases and the J gene lost 3 bases, with 17 bases spanning the gap. The CDR3 coding sequence is TGTGCCAGCAGTTTTGACGTAGTGGGCCTCGACTATGGCTACACCTTC. It codes for CASSFDVVGLDYGYTF.

This chain joins TRBV7-2 and TRBJ1-6, with TRBD1 identical over 7 bases. The CDR3 has 15 residues. Germline lookup yields CDR1 SGHTA and CDR2 FQGNSA. V gave up 1 base and J gave up 5 bases; unmatched junction bases: 2. The CDR3 spells CASSLGQGDNSPLHF. In DNA, the CDR3 is TGTGCCAGCAGCTTAGGTCAGGGGGATAATTCACCCCTCCACTTT.

J is TRBJ1-5 and V is TRBV19; TRBD1 is a possible D gene (5 bases). Germline lookup yields CDR1 LNHDA and CDR2 SQIVND (reference sequence). Trimming took off 5 bases at V and 7 bases at J, with 24 bases between the two ends. This CDR3 comprises 17 residues. The DNA for the CDR3 is TGTGCCAGTAGTCCCCGTTGGGGTTCCGGACGGGACCAGCCCCAGCATTTT. It is translated as CASSPRWGSGRDQPQHF. Using reference TRBV19 and TRBJ1-5 for the parts outside the CDR3, the full variable domain is DGGITQSPKYLFRKEGQNVTLSCEQNLNHDAMYWYRQDPGQGLRLIYYSQIVNDFQKGDIAEGYSVSREKKESFPLTVTSAQKNPTAFYLCASSPRWGSGRDQPQHFGDGTRLSIL.

The gene calls are TRBV12-5 and TRBJ2-7; D perhaps matches TRBD2 (6 bases). Germline V lookup: CDR1 LGHNT, CDR2 FRNRAP. Trimming stripped 8 bases from V and 0 bases from J, with 11 bases between. CDR3 length: 13 amino acids. This CDR3 is CASSLGSSYEQYF. DNA for the CDR3: TGTGCTAGTAGTCTCGGGAGCTCCTACGAGCAGTACTTC.

The rearrangement links TRBV6-5 to TRBJ1-1; D is uncertain. Trimming shortened V by 6 bases and J by 3 bases, and 14 bases separated the two germline ends. This CDR3 is built from 14 residues. Germline V gene sequence: CDR1 MNHEY, CDR2 SVGAGI. The CDR3 reads CASSPVAGYTEAFF. CDR3 bases: TGTGCCAGCAGCCCCGTGGCAGGTTACACTGAAGCTTTCTTT.

The rearrangement uses TRBV15 and TRBJ1-4, with 11 bases identical to TRBD1. Germline V gene lookup returns CDR1 LNHNV and CDR2 YYDKDF (reference sequence). The CDR3 is 16 amino acids. Trimming removed 0 bases from V and 8 bases from J; junction bases left unmatched: 5. CDR3 residues: CATSRDLDRGLEKLFF. CDR3 nucleotides: TGTGCCACCAGCAGAGACTTGGACAGGGGGCTCGAAAAACTGTTTTTT.

The chain couples TRBV7-8 to TRBJ2-7, with D perhaps matching TRBD1 or TRBD2 (5 bases each). CDR3 length: 16 residues. Germline CDR1 is SGHVS and CDR2 is FQNEAQ. Trimming shortened V by 3 bases and J by 2 bases, and 17 bases separated the two germline ends. CDR3 sequence reads: CASSFQRDRGTYEQYF. The CDR3, as DNA: TGTGCCAGCAGCTTCCAACGGGACCGGGGTACCTACGAGCAGTACTTC.

The rearrangement links TRBV28 to TRBJ1-2; 8 bases are shared with TRBD1. Trimming cost V 3 bases and J 1 base; bases outside gene matches: 10. This CDR3 contains 17 residues. The germline CDR1 and CDR2 sequences are MDHEN and SYDVKM. The CDR3 coding sequence is TGTGCCAGCAGTTTCCCCCGGACAGGGACCATTAACTATGGCTACACCTTC. Translated, it gives CASSFPRTGTINYGYTF.

The CDR3 loop is CASSGRPGTSGLDTQYF. CDR3 in DNA: TGTGCCAGCAGTGGACGACCCGGGACTAGCGGGCTAGATACGCAGTATTTT. The chain recombines TRBV6-1 with TRBJ2-3; TRBD2 matches at 12 bases. J lost 5 bases, V lost 4 bases, and 10 bases had no gene match. Germline V lookup: CDR1 MNHNS, CDR2 SASEGT. This CDR3 spans 17 amino acids.

The chain carries TRBV7-9 and TRBJ1-3; D perhaps matches TRBD1 (5 bases). CDR1 SEHNR and CDR2 FQNEAQ come from the germline V gene (reference sequence). V was pared by 5 bases and J by 2 bases, with 19 bases between. The CDR3 extends over 17 amino acids. CDR3 nucleotide sequence: TGTGCCAGCAGCCCGCGGGGAGGGCAGGGAGCTGGAAACACCATATATTTT. It encodes CASSPRGGQGAGNTIYF.

CDR3: CASRERLASSYEQYF. Here the CDR3 DNA reads TGTGCCAGCAGAGAAAGACTAGCGTCGTCCTACGAGCAGTACTTC. The J gene is TRBJ2-7, the V gene TRBV7-8; 8 nucleotides line up with TRBD2. After removal of 6 bases from V and 1 base from J, the junction contained 8 bases not matched to a gene. This CDR3 is 15 amino acids long. Germline V CDR1 and CDR2: SGHVS, FQNEAQ.

The gene calls are TRBV5-1 and TRBJ1-2, with 10 positions matching TRBD1. The CDR3 length is 15 residues. Germline V gene sequence: CDR1 SGHRS, CDR2 YFSETQ. After removal of 1 base from V and 4 bases from J, the junction contained 4 bases not matched to a gene. CDR3 sequence (DNA): TGCGCCAGCAGCTTGCCCGGGACAGGGGCCTATGGCTACACCTTC. Encoded protein: CASSLPGTGAYGYTF.

CDR3 region: CASSLVGEGRHGELFF. The CDR3 nucleotides are TGTGCCAGCAGCTTAGTTGGTGAGGGGCGGCACGGGGAGCTGTTTTTT. V gene TRBV13 combines with J gene TRBJ2-2; D tentatively fits TRBD1 or TRBD2 (5 bases each). Looked up from germline, CDR1 is PRHDT and CDR2 is FYEKMQ (reference sequence). Trimming cost V 1 base and J 7 bases, with 16 bases left between them. The CDR3 consists of 16 residues. Looking up the rest from reference TRBV13 and TRBJ2-2 gives the full variable domain: AAGVIQSPRHLIKEKRETATLKCYPIPRHDTVYWYQQGPGQDPQFLISFYEKMQSDKGSIPDRFSAQQFSDYHSELNMSSLELGDSALYFCASSLVGEGRHGELFFGEGSRLTVL.

This clone was seen once. The gene calls are TRBV9 and TRBJ2-7; no definite D call. CDR3 length: 14 amino acids. The ends were cut back, 4 bases at V and 2 bases at J, with 13 bases in the middle. Germline V gives CDR1 SGDLS, CDR2 YYNGEE. This chain's CDR3 is CASSSAGSAYEQYF. CDR3 coding DNA: TGTGCCAGCAGCTCCGCAGGATCAGCCTACGAGCAGTACTTC. The full variable domain, in which reference TRBV9 and TRBJ2-7 provide the parts outside the CDR3, is DSGVTQTPKHLITATGQRVTLRCSPRSGDLSVYWYQQSLDQGLQFLIQYYNGEERAKGNILERFSAQQFPDLHSELNLSSLELGDSALYFCASSSAGSAYEQYFGPGTRLTVT.

This chain links TRBV6-5 with TRBJ1-2; a weak D match, TRBD1 (5 bases). V lost 0 bases to trimming and J lost 2 bases, with 13 bases between them. The CDR3 is 16 residues long. The V gene's germline CDR1 is MNHEY and CDR2 SVGAGI. This CDR3 reads CASSYSADSLNYGYTF. CDR3 DNA: TGTGCCAGCAGTTACTCGGCCGACAGCTTAAACTATGGCTACACCTTC.

This chain connects TRBV4-1 to TRBJ2-7, with 8 bases identical to TRBD1. This CDR3 contains 15 residues. With 1 base clipped from V and 4 bases from J, the junction kept 6 bases outside the gene matches. Germline-derived CDR1 and CDR2 are MGHRA and YSYEKL. The CDR3 DNA reads TGCGCCAGCAGCCAAGGTGGGCAGGGGGCTTACGAGCAGTACTTC. Translating it yields CASSQGGQGAYEQYF.

The chain is built from TRBV6-5 and TRBJ1-5; 7 positions agree with TRBD1. Trimming took 4 bases from V and 3 from J; bases not matched to a gene: 6. This CDR3 is built from 15 residues. Germline V gene data show CDR1 as MNHEY and CDR2 as SVGAGI. The CDR3 DNA reads as TGTGCCAGCAGTTCCGGAACAGGGGTCAATCAGCCCCAGCATTTT. Its protein product is CASSSGTGVNQPQHF.

This chain links TRBV11-3 with TRBJ1-1; 7 bases align to TRBD1. V lost 2 bases, J lost 7 bases, and 4 bases stayed unmatched. CDR3 length equals 13 residues. Germline V gives CDR1 SGHNT, CDR2 YENEEA. The CDR3 coding sequence is TGTGCCAGCAGCTTATACCGGGACAGTGAAGCTTTCTTT. The encoded protein is CASSLYRDSEAFF.

The chain combines TRBV27 with TRBJ2-1; 9 bases agree with TRBD1. Trimming took 8 bases from V and 7 from J; bases not matched to a gene: 9. This CDR3 has 14 residues. Germline CDR1 and CDR2: MNHEY and SMNVEV (reference sequence). Written as DNA, the CDR3 is TGTGCCAGCTCCGGGACAGGGAGCGGTAATGAGCAGTTCTTC. Its protein product is CASSGTGSGNEQFF.

V and J are TRBV11-3 and TRBJ2-7, with D unresolved. Germline lookup yields CDR1 SGHNT and CDR2 YENEEA. This CDR3 is built from 14 residues. Trimming pared 0 bases from V and 0 bases from J, leaving 6 bases between. CDR3 in amino acids: CASSLDPDSYEQYF. The CDR3 DNA is TGTGCCAGCAGCTTAGACCCAGACTCCTACGAGCAGTACTTC.

The chain combines TRBV10-2 with TRBJ2-7; 12 bases map to TRBD2. Germline lookup yields CDR1 WSHSY and CDR2 SAAADI. The CDR3 sequence is 13 residues long. Germline trimming cut 7 bases from V and 4 bases from J; bases unmatched to any gene: 2. The CDR3 here is CASTGLAGYEQYF. CDR3 DNA: TGCGCCAGCACAGGACTAGCGGGGTACGAGCAGTACTTC.

The chain is built from TRBV4-3 and TRBJ1-1; D is undetermined. The CDR3 contains 16 residues. The ends were cut back, 0 bases at V and 0 bases at J, with 11 bases in the middle. Germline V CDR1 and CDR2: LGHNA, YSLEER. The CDR3 region is CASSQDHSNMNTEAFF. The CDR3 bases are TGCGCCAGCAGCCAAGACCACAGTAACATGAACACTGAAGCTTTCTTT.

The rearrangement joins TRBV6-5 to TRBJ2-7, with 8 positions matching TRBD1. V shed 7 bases and J 6 bases; nucleotides not matched to a gene: 8. CDR3 length: 13 amino acids. From germline, CDR1 is MNHEY and CDR2 SVGAGI. CDR3 in DNA: TGTGCCAGCACTACCGGGACAGGACGCGAGCAGTACTTC. Translation gives CASTTGTGREQYF.

This clone was counted a few times. This chain uses TRBV6-1 with TRBJ2-5; D is perhaps TRBD1 (6 bases). V was shortened by 3 bases and J by 3 bases, with 17 bases between the two germline ends. There are 16 residues in the CDR3. Per germline, CDR1 MNHNS and CDR2 SASEGT. The CDR3 is CASSESGEIRKETQYF. The CDR3 nucleotides read TGTGCCAGCAGTGAGTCAGGGGAAATTAGGAAAGAGACCCAGTACTTC.

The CDR3 is CASQTGYGEPGELFF. Here the CDR3 DNA reads TGTGCCAGCCAGACAGGCTATGGGGAGCCCGGGGAGCTGTTTTTT. The chain is built from TRBV2 and TRBJ2-2, with D tentatively TRBD1 (6 bases). Per germline, CDR1 SNHLY and CDR2 FYNNEI. The CDR3 contains 15 residues. Trimming removed 8 bases from V and 6 bases from J, with 19 bases in between.

Points on this clone: At the DNA level, this CDR3 is encoded by other sequences in the same sample as well. The V and J genes are TRBV4-2 and TRBJ1-5; possible D gene TRBD1, 5 bases. Germline loops: CDR1 LGHNA, CDR2 YNFKEQ. The CDR3 spans 15 residues. Trimming cost V 0 bases and J 3 bases, with 9 bases left between them. CDR3 DNA: TGTGCCAGCAGCCAAGATTGGGGGTCCAATCAGCCCCAGCATTTT. This gives the protein CASSQDWGSNQPQHF.